This T cell receptor (beta chain) was obtained from a study of blood T cell repertoires in COVID-19. Study in general: Samples came from the United States, Italy and Spain, spanning acute and convalescent COVID-19. Sources were T cells, B-cell-depleted T cells, or PBMCs; the material itself was cDNA or gDNA.

Source study methods: Estimation of nucleated cell counts was performed using reference gene primer amplification. TCRdb's copy holds only in-frame clones and misses some; the assay was immunoSEQ multiplex PCR. V and J calls and clone size are those listed in that table; D and trimming were worked out from the DNA. Among under 80,000 clones listed, around 87% were seen once. The CDR3 is 14 residues long. From germline, CDR1 is LNHNV and CDR2 YYDKDF (reference sequence). Trimming took off 8 bases at V and 4 bases at J, with 16 bases between the two ends. The chain carries TRBV15 and TRBJ2-3; a possible D gene is TRBD2 (6 bases). The TCR originated in a human donor in a cohort sampled during active COVID-19. The sequenced material came from peripheral blood. CDR3 residues: CATLQGLGSDTQYF. The CDR3, as DNA: TGTGCCACCCTCCAGGGACTGGGATCAGATACGCAGTATTTT.